Sequencing of this T cell receptor (beta chain) was carried out in a study of blood T cells in healthy people across ages. Study findings and constraints: Diversity was estimated from one million T cells, and these estimates were considered underestimates.

About this clonotype: Its specificity is not known.

A sample-barcoded 5' primer and a J-beta primer mix were used in a second PCR of roughly 7 to 11 cycles. One entry per CDR3 protein, called by TCRdb with MiXCR from the 5' RACE reads. In the table there are 700,000 or so distinct CDR3 sequences, 22% of which are singletons. The receptor's source is a man aged 70 or older in good health. Material: blood.

CDR3 sequence: CASRKGGGYEQYF. Written as DNA, the CDR3 is TGTGCCAGCAGGAAGGGTGGGGGCTACGAGCAGTACTTC. The chain carries TRBV2 and TRBJ2-7, with D perhaps assigned TRBD1 or TRBD2 (5 bases each). V was trimmed by 6 bases and J by 3 bases, leaving 12 bases between them. The CDR3 covers 13 residues. Germline V gene lookup returns CDR1 SNHLY and CDR2 FYNNEI.